This T cell receptor (beta chain) was sequenced during a study of T-cell reconstitution after alpha-beta-depleted transplantation in children. The study, taken as a whole, reports: About two months after transplant, alpha-beta T cells reportedly came from several hundred expanded graft clones. Diversity of TCRbeta at day 60 was high in some patients, arising from surviving recipient T cells and thymic progenitors. One year post-transplant, T-cell counts and diversity were largely derived from T cells produced anew.

In this sample, this clonotype turned up many times. Its antigen is as yet unknown. Germline V gene data show CDR1 as MDHEN and CDR2 as SYDVKM. Trimming shortened V by 5 bases and J by 3 bases, and 14 bases separated the two germline ends. The length of the CDR3 is 15 residues. Unique molecular identifiers were incorporated during preparation of the TCRbeta library. TCRdb ran MiXCR on the PCR reads and lists one entry per CDR3 protein. The table shows about 600,000 distinct CDR3 sequences, with over 10% occurring only once. The chain couples TRBV28 to TRBJ1-5; perhaps TRBD1 as D (6 bases). This specimen consisted of PBMCs, mostly from graft donor cells, obtained 360 days after TCRalphabeta/CD19-depleted stem cell transplant. The sequence came from a male patient under 18 who had a stem cell transplant for acute myeloid leukemia, so the T cells may come from the graft donor. The CDR3 bases are TGTGCCAGCAGTCCTACAGGGACTTACAATCAGCCCCAGCATTTT. Protein product: CASSPTGTYNQPQHF. Looking up the rest from reference TRBV28 and TRBJ1-5 gives the full variable domain: DVKVTQSSRYLVKRTGEKVFLECVQDMDHENMFWYRQDPGLGLRLIYFSYDVKMKEKGDIPEGYSVSREKKERFSLILESASTNQTSMYLCASSPTGTYNQPQHFGDGTRLSIL.